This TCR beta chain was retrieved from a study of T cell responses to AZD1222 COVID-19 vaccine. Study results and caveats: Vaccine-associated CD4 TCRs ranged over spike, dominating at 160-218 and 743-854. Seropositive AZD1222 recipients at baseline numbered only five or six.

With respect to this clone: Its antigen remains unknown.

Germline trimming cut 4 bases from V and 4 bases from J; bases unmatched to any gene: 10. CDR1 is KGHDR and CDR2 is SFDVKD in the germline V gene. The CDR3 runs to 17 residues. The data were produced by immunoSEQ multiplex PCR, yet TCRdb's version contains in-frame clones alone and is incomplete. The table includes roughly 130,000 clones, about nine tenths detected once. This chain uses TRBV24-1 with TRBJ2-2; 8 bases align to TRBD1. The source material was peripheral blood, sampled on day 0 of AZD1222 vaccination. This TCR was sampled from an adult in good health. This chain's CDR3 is CATSESGGAPVTGELFF. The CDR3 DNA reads TGTGCCACCAGTGAGTCAGGGGGCGCCCCGGTCACCGGGGAGCTGTTTTTT.